This T cell receptor beta chain was recorded in a study of sequential checkpoint blockade in melanoma. Whole-study context: Randomization was 1:1 between first-line nivolumab→ipilimumab and ipilimumab→nivolumab.

Sequenced by immunoSEQ multiplex PCR; TCRdb stores in-frame clones only, minus some. The sample lists around 18,000 clones, 69% seen once, with 18% in the top ten. Described treatment: randomized to nivolumab then ipilimumab (arm A) or the reverse (arm B). Sorted cells were live CD3+CD8+, lacking CD19 and CD56, from PBMCs. The sample here was CD8+ T cells sorted from blood (inferred from file names), taken from a patient given nivolumab and ipilimumab in sequence. The sequence was obtained from a human donor with melanoma.

DNA for the CDR3: TGCAGCGTTGTATTCGCAGGGCCGAACACTGAAGCTTTCTTT. Protein product: CSVVFAGPNTEAFF. The rearrangement joins TRBV29-1 to TRBJ1-1; D is possibly TRBD1 (5 bases). This CDR3 is 14 amino acids long. Germline values: CDR1 SQVTM, CDR2 ANQGSEA. V dropped 4 bases and J dropped 1 base, with 13 bases sitting between them.